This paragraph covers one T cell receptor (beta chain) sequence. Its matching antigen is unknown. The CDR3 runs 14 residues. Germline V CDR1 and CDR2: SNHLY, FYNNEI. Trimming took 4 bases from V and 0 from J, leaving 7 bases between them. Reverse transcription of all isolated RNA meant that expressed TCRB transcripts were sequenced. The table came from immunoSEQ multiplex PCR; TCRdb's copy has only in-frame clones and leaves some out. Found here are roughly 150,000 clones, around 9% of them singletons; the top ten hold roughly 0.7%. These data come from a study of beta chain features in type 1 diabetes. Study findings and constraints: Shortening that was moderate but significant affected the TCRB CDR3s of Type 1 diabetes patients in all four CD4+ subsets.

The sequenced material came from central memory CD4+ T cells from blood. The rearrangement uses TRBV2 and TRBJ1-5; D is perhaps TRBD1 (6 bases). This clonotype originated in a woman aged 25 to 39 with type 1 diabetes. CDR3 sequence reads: CASSAGDSNQPQHF. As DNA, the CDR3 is TGTGCCAGCAGTGCAGGGGATAGCAATCAGCCCCAGCATTTT.